Presented here are 24 T cell receptor beta chains from one specimen sequenced in a study of cytomegalovirus exposure and HLA in healthy donors. PCR used 60 Vbeta primers and 13 Jbeta primers. Profiling relied on immunoSEQ multiplex PCR, and the TCRdb table lists in-frame clones only, not all of them. The table records about 160,000 clones, around 80% of them present only once. Sequenced input: PBMCs. All receptors derive from a male donor in good health and CMV-seropositive.

The rearrangement joins TRBV7-3 to TRBJ1-1; 8 nucleotides align to TRBD1. The CDR3 runs to 13 residues. V trimming: 5 bases; J trimming: 11 bases; junction bases outside the gene matches: 10. Germline V gene sequence: CDR1 SGHTA, CDR2 FQGTGA. The CDR3 loop is CASSEDRGGRAFF. CDR3 bases: TGTGCCAGCAGCGAAGACAGGGGCGGTAGGGCTTTCTTT.

This chain uses TRBV6-6 with TRBJ1-2, with TRBD1 as a possible D gene (6 bases). This CDR3 comprises 15 residues. Trimming removed 5 bases from V and 8 bases from J, with 21 bases in between. The germline CDR1 and CDR2 sequences are MNHNY and SVGAGI (reference sequence). CDR3 coding DNA: TGTGCCAGCAGTACACCGGGACAACTCCAATGGGGCTACACCTTC. Protein: CASSTPGQLQWGYTF.

The chain joins TRBV10-3 to TRBJ2-5; D gene unclear. The germline V gene has CDR1 ENHRY and CDR2 SYGVKD. V was pared by 4 bases and J by 1 base, with 13 bases between. The CDR3 is 15 amino acids. Here the CDR3 reads CAISGAPPSQETQYF. The CDR3 DNA follows: TGTGCCATCAGTGGAGCACCGCCTTCCCAAGAGACCCAGTACTTC.

The genes are TRBV6-5 and TRBJ2-7; TRBD1 might be the D (5 bases). V was cut by 5 bases and J by 3 bases, with 11 bases left in between. There are 13 residues in the CDR3. Germline V CDR1 and CDR2: MNHEY, SVGAGI. CDR3 nucleotides: TGTGCCAGCAGTAGGGGTCGTTTCTACGAGCAGTACTTC. It codes for CASSRGRFYEQYF.

The chain recombines TRBV6-1 with TRBJ1-1; 8 bases align to TRBD1. The CDR3 extends over 16 amino acids. The junction had 8 bases not matched to a gene; V was cut back by 3 bases and J by 2 bases. Germline V lookup: CDR1 MNHNS, CDR2 SASEGT. Here the CDR3 DNA reads TGTGCCAGCAGTGATAGAGGGACAGGCGGTAACACTGAAGCTTTCTTT. It specifies CASSDRGTGGNTEAFF.

The chain couples TRBV12-5 to TRBJ2-7; TRBD1 matches 7 bases. The CDR3 contains 15 residues. The V and J ends lost 1 base and 5 bases, in that order; junction bases with no gene match: 8. Germline V gene data show CDR1 as LGHNT and CDR2 as FRNRAP. As DNA, the CDR3 is TGTGCTAGTGGTTTGGACGTGACAGGGTTAGACGAGCAGTACTTC. This translates into CASGLDVTGLDEQYF.

As for this clone: Germline is not matched at one junction end, which may reflect a read error. This specimen includes other DNA sequences encoding the same CDR3. V and J are TRBV2 and TRBJ1-5, with 10 bases lining up with TRBD1. From germline, CDR1 is SNHLY and CDR2 FYNNEI. CDR3 length: 16 amino acids. The CDR3 DNA follows: TGTGCTAGCATTTCTACTGGGACAGGGGTCCGTCAGCCCCAGCATTTT. It translates to CASISTGTGVRQPQHF.

The chain is built from TRBV28 and TRBJ1-2, with 8 bases fitting TRBD1. The CDR3 is 14 amino acids. The germline V gene encodes CDR1 MDHEN and CDR2 SYDVKM. V lost 5 bases, J lost 2 bases, and 4 bases stayed unmatched. The CDR3 region has the DNA TGTGCCAGCAGTCCGACAGGGGAGAACTATGGCTACACCTTC. Protein product: CASSPTGENYGYTF.

V and J are TRBV9 and TRBJ1-2; TRBD1 might be the D (5 bases). Trimming stripped 0 bases from V and 5 bases from J, with 23 bases between. This CDR3 contains 18 residues. Germline CDR1 is SGDLS and CDR2 is YYNGEE. The CDR3 loop is CASSVAAQGGLLWYGYTF. In DNA form, the CDR3 reads TGTGCCAGCAGCGTAGCCGCCCAGGGCGGACTATTGTGGTATGGCTACACCTTC.

The chain couples TRBV6-6 to TRBJ1-1; maybe TRBD1 (5 bases). V was pared by 2 bases and J by 5 bases, with 6 bases between. The CDR3 covers 12 residues. Per germline, CDR1 MNHNY and CDR2 SVGAGI (reference sequence). CDR3 in DNA: TGTGCCAGCAGTTACGGGGCGACTGAAGCTTTCTTT. Encoded protein: CASSYGATEAFF.

CDR3 in amino acids: CASSPGLAPTLWEQYF. The CDR3 DNA follows: TGTGCCAGCAGCCCGGGACTAGCCCCAACCCTGTGGGAGCAGTACTTC. The chain links TRBV7-6 to TRBJ2-7; 9 bases are a match to TRBD2. The CDR3 consists of 16 residues. Germline V CDR1 and CDR2: SGHVS, FNYEAQ. J lost 7 bases, V lost 5 bases, and 15 bases had no gene match.

The chain recombines TRBV14 with TRBJ2-1; possibly TRBD1 for D (5 bases). In germline, CDR1 is SGHDN, CDR2 FVKESK. This CDR3 has 13 residues. Trimming took 0 bases from V and 11 from J, leaving 11 bases between them. For the CDR3, the DNA is TGTGCCAGCAGCCAAGAAGGGGCTTCCAAGCAGTTCTTC. The encoded protein is CASSQEGASKQFF.

This clone came up a few times. The chain links TRBV19 to TRBJ1-4; no clear D. The CDR3 length is 13 residues. Germline loops: CDR1 LNHDA, CDR2 SQIVND (reference sequence). V lost 3 bases, J lost 8 bases, and 10 bases lay in between. The CDR3 DNA is TGTGCCAGTAGTATTGCGGGCAGCGAAAAACTGTTTTTT. Translated, it gives CASSIAGSEKLFF.

The chain combines TRBV28 with TRBJ1-3; TRBD1 agrees at 10 bases. Germline assignment: CDR1 MDHEN and CDR2 SYDVKM. The length of the CDR3 is 16 residues. The V and J ends lost 2 bases and 3 bases, in that order; junction bases with no gene match: 4. The CDR3 region is CASSLTGQGDGNTIYF. CDR3 sequence (DNA): TGTGCCAGCAGTTTAACCGGACAGGGGGATGGAAACACCATATATTTT.

This clone was observed a single time. J is TRBJ2-2 and V is TRBV6-5; 10 nucleotides align to TRBD2. CDR1 is MNHEY, CDR2 SVGAGI, per germline. Trimming took 4 bases from V and 3 from J; bases not matched to a gene: 5. This CDR3 region has 16 residues. The CDR3 nucleotides read TGTGCCAGCAGTTCTAGTAGCGGGGGGCACACCGGGGAGCTGTTTTTT. Encoded protein: CASSSSSGGHTGELFF.

V and J are TRBV5-6 and TRBJ1-3; D is uncertain. CDR3 length: 14 residues. The germline CDR1 and CDR2 sequences are SGHDT and YYEEEE. With 5 bases removed from V and 2 bases from J, the gap between germline ends came to 11 bases. CDR3 region: CASRREGAGNTIYF. DNA for the CDR3: TGTGCCAGCAGGCGGGAGGGAGCTGGAAACACCATATATTTT.

The chain has TRBV6-4 and TRBJ2-2, with 10 bases lining up with TRBD1. Germline V lookup: CDR1 MRHNA, CDR2 SNTAGT. The CDR3 length is 14 residues. V trimming: 5 bases; J trimming: 7 bases; junction bases outside the gene matches: 4. CDR3 coding DNA: TGTGCCAGCAGTTCCGGGACAGGGGACGGGGAGCTGTTTTTT. This sequence encodes CASSSGTGDGELFF.

J is TRBJ2-7 and V is TRBV7-6; TRBD1 agrees at 8 bases. Per the germline V gene, CDR1 is SGHVS and CDR2 is FNYEAQ. V lost 5 bases to trimming and J lost 6 bases; unmatched junction nucleotides: 6. This CDR3 contains 13 residues. The CDR3 sequence: CASSQDRGFEQYF. As DNA, the CDR3 is TGTGCCAGCAGCCAAGACAGGGGATTCGAGCAGTACTTC.

The V and J genes are TRBV13 and TRBJ2-1; 9 bases fit TRBD1. From germline, CDR1 is PRHDT and CDR2 FYEKMQ (reference sequence). The CDR3 totals 15 residues. With V trimmed by 5 bases and J by 2 bases, 4 bases remained unmatched. Here the CDR3 reads CASSPGTGPYNEQFF. The CDR3 nucleotides are TGTGCCAGCAGCCCCGGGACAGGGCCCTACAATGAGCAGTTCTTC.

V gene TRBV11-2 combines with J gene TRBJ2-1; 9 nucleotides align to TRBD2. Germline CDR1 is SGHAT and CDR2 is FQNNGV. J gave up 0 bases and V 5 bases, and 8 bases lay outside the gene matches. The CDR3 loop spans 17 amino acids. CDR3 nucleotides: TGTGCCAGCAGCCTTGAAGCGGGAGGCTACTCCTACAATGAGCAGTTCTTC. Encoded protein: CASSLEAGGYSYNEQFF.

The rearrangement joins TRBV10-2 to TRBJ2-7, with D possibly matching TRBD1 (5 bases). Germline-derived CDR1 and CDR2 are WSHSY and SAAADI. The length of the CDR3 is 14 residues. V shed 8 bases and J shed 2 bases, with 16 bases lying between them. The CDR3 is CASGEQVGTYEQYF. DNA for the CDR3: TGCGCCAGCGGGGAACAGGTAGGGACCTACGAGCAGTACTTC.

The chain joins TRBV6-5 to TRBJ2-7; maybe TRBD1 (6 bases). This CDR3 has 14 residues. CDR1 and CDR2 from the germline V gene are MNHEY and SVGAGI. V was clipped by 2 bases and J by 2 bases, with 10 bases between them. CDR3 protein: CASSYAQGPYEQYF. CDR3 DNA: TGTGCCAGCAGTTACGCGCAGGGGCCCTACGAGCAGTACTTC.

This clone was observed a few times. Here the CDR3 DNA reads TGCGCCAGCAGCTCGAGAGGGTACTCCTACGAGCAGTACTTC. Encoded protein: CASSSRGYSYEQYF. The chain couples TRBV5-1 to TRBJ2-7; weak D call: TRBD2 (5 bases). Germline V gene lookup returns CDR1 SGHRS and CDR2 YFSETQ. The CDR3 spans 14 residues. Trimming cost V 3 bases and J 0 bases, with 10 bases left between them.

This chain joins TRBV19 and TRBJ2-7, with 7 bases aligning to TRBD1. Germline CDR1 reads LNHDA; CDR2 reads SQIVND (reference sequence). CDR3 length: 14 residues. V lost 6 bases, J lost 3 bases, and 8 bases stayed unmatched. The CDR3 loop is CASRRTGVSYEQYF. CDR3 in DNA: TGTGCCAGTAGAAGAACAGGGGTGAGCTACGAGCAGTACTTC.